This T cell receptor (beta chain) was recorded in a study of early T cells in non-severe SARS-CoV-2 infection. Study-wide context: Sequenced bulk RNA came from whole blood that was unsorted, and chains were unpaired.

Study-level findings and limits: Clonotype matching in VDJdb favored anti-spike CD8 responses and did not capture private and CD4 specificities.

Separate cDNA molecules each had unique molecular identifiers attached to them. TCRdb used MiXCR to reprocess the 5' RACE reads, holding one entry per CDR3 protein. The sample holds around 66,000 distinct CDR3 sequences; about 13% are singletons and the top ten take roughly 8.3%. At least ten counts were recorded for this clonotype. Its antigen is unknown. This TCR was sampled from an adult who was a healthcare worker with PCR-confirmed SARS-CoV-2 infection or an uninfected control (not recorded which). The sequenced material came from whole blood.

This CDR3 reads CAITQASTGELFF. DNA of the CDR3: TGTGCCATCACACAGGCGAGCACCGGGGAGCTGTTTTTT. This rearrangement joins TRBV10-3 to TRBJ2-2, with TRBD1 as a possible D gene (5 bases). This CDR3 spans 13 amino acids. CDR1 and CDR2 from the germline V gene are ENHRY and SYGVKD. With 7 bases removed from V and 4 bases from J, the gap between germline ends came to 10 bases.